Here is one T cell receptor beta chain with its context. This entry is derived from a study of T cell changes during pregnancy in multiple sclerosis. The assay was immunoSEQ multiplex PCR, and TCRdb's table has in-frame clones only and misses some. In the table there are over 45,000 clones, around 94% of which are singletons. The CDR3 is 16 residues long. Trimming removed 1 base from V and 2 bases from J; junction bases left unmatched: 5. Germline V CDR1 and CDR2: SGHTA, FQGNSA. The specimen was CD4+ T cells from peripheral blood mononuclear cells, collected in the second trimester of pregnancy. The sequence came from a female donor in good health, enrolled as a control in a pregnancy study. The V and J genes are TRBV7-2 and TRBJ2-7, with 10 bases matching TRBD2. CDR3: CASSLVIAGGPYEQYF. The CDR3 DNA sequence: TGTGCCAGCAGCTTAGTAATAGCGGGAGGCCCCTACGAGCAGTACTTC.